One sample yielded the 28 T cell receptor beta chains listed below, sequenced in a study of PD-L1 blockade in urothelial cancer. As for time point: pretreatment peripheral blood. This table comes from immunoSEQ multiplex PCR, and its TCRdb copy is limited to in-frame clones, with some not included. The sample includes 43,000 or so clones, 80% seen only once; the top ten take around 15%. The specimen comprised PBMCs, sampled around atezolizumab (anti-PD-L1) treatment. These receptors were obtained from a man between 60 and 75 years old with urothelial cancer.

The chain carries TRBV6-6 and TRBJ1-1; D call uncertain. This CDR3 has 15 amino acids. Germline V lookup: CDR1 MNHNY, CDR2 SVGAGI (reference sequence). V was clipped by 2 bases and J by 1 base, with 11 bases between them. CDR3 amino acids: CASSYAQNWNTEAFF. The CDR3 region has the DNA TGTGCCAGCAGTTACGCACAGAACTGGAACACTGAAGCTTTCTTT.

This chain uses TRBV6-5 with TRBJ2-5, with D possibly being TRBD2 (6 bases). Germline loops: CDR1 MNHEY, CDR2 SVGAGI. This CDR3 comprises 13 residues. Trimming stripped 5 bases from V and 3 bases from J, with 10 bases between. The CDR3 region has the DNA TGTGCCAGCAGTGCCCCGGGGGAAGAGACCCAGTACTTC. It yields the protein CASSAPGEETQYF.

The chain is built from TRBV28 and TRBJ2-1; TRBD1 aligns across 10 bases. This CDR3 is built from 17 residues. Germline V gives CDR1 MDHEN, CDR2 SYDVKM. Germline trimming cut 6 bases from V and 6 bases from J; bases unmatched to any gene: 14. In DNA, the CDR3 is TGTGCCAGCAGGGGACAGGGGAAAACTTGGACTCGCAATGAGCAGTTCTTC. It translates to CASRGQGKTWTRNEQFF.

This rearrangement joins TRBV6-6 to TRBJ2-5, with 11 bases identical to TRBD1. Trimming took 5 bases from V and 5 from J; bases not matched to a gene: 10. The V gene's germline CDR1 is MNHNY and CDR2 SVGAGI (reference sequence). CDR3 size: 16 residues. CDR3 coding DNA: TGTGCCAGCAGTCTCCCTCCGGGACAGGGGGTGGAGACCCAGTACTTC. It specifies CASSLPPGQGVETQYF.

In DNA, the CDR3 is TGTGCCTGGAATCGGGGTTGGGGGGATGGCTACACCTTC. Residues: CAWNRGWGDGYTF. The rearrangement uses TRBV30 and TRBJ1-2; TRBD1 is a possible D gene (5 bases). Germline V gene sequence: CDR1 GTSNPN, CDR2 SVGIG (reference sequence). Trimming stripped 4 bases from V and 6 bases from J, with 15 bases between. CDR3 length: 13 amino acids.

This chain connects TRBV11-3 to TRBJ2-5; D is possibly TRBD2 (5 bases). The CDR3 totals 14 residues. Germline assignment: CDR1 SGHNT and CDR2 YENEEA. V was cut by 5 bases and J by 0 bases, with 10 bases left in between. CDR3 nucleotides: TGTGCCAGCAGCCTTGGACTGAACCAAGAGACCCAGTACTTC. The encoded protein is CASSLGLNQETQYF.

This clone appeared a few times. The genes are TRBV28 and TRBJ1-2; unclear D gene. The V end was cut by 5 bases, the J end by 8 bases, with 15 bases between. This CDR3 spans 13 amino acids. Looked up from germline, CDR1 is MDHEN and CDR2 is SYDVKM. CDR3 in amino acids: CASSPRGEWGYTF. DNA for the CDR3: TGTGCCAGCAGTCCCCGCGGGGAATGGGGCTACACCTTC.

A few counts support this clone. In nucleotides, the CDR3 is TGTGCCAGTACCATGAGAGAGGGGAACACTGAAGCTTTCTTT. This sequence encodes CASTMREGNTEAFF. This chain links TRBV19 with TRBJ1-1; D ambiguous. Germline lookup yields CDR1 LNHDA and CDR2 SQIVND (reference sequence). The CDR3 runs to 14 residues. Trimming pared 7 bases from V and 1 base from J, leaving 13 bases between. Full variable domain (remainder filled in from reference TRBV19 and TRBJ1-1): DGGITQSPKYLFRKEGQNVTLSCEQNLNHDAMYWYRQDPGQGLRLIYYSQIVNDFQKGDIAEGYSVSREKKESFPLTVTSAQKNPTAFYLCASTMREGNTEAFFGQGTRLTVV.

About this clone: This CDR3 is also generated by other DNA sequences in the sample. This chain links TRBV5-1 with TRBJ2-5; TRBD1 agrees at 11 bases. V lost 4 bases, J lost 3 bases, and 2 bases stayed unmatched. The CDR3 has 14 amino acids. CDR1 and CDR2 from the germline V gene are SGHRS and YFSETQ. Written as DNA, the CDR3 is TGCGCCAGCAGCATGGGACAGGGGGAAGAGACCCAGTACTTC. The encoded protein is CASSMGQGEETQYF.

The chain has TRBV5-7 and TRBJ2-7; 7 bases line up with TRBD1. TRBV5-7 is classed as an ORF, of uncertain function. Losses at the gene ends were 5 bases for V and 4 bases for J; bases not matched to a gene: 15. CDR3 length: 16 amino acids. CDR3 nucleotides: TGTGCCAGCAGGTTAGACCGGGACAGCGAGGGGTACGAGCAGTACTTC. As protein: CASRLDRDSEGYEQYF.

This clone was observed a handful of times. One junction end disagrees with the germline gene, perhaps due to a read error. This chain connects TRBV7-7 to TRBJ1-4; 7 bases align to TRBD1. Germline CDR1 reads SSHAT; CDR2 reads FNYEAQ (reference sequence). The CDR3 is made up of 15 amino acids. The CDR3 DNA follows: TGTGCTAGCAGCGCAAGACAGGGTGCGAATGAAAAACTGTTTTTT. It is translated as CASSARQGANEKLFF. Full variable domain (outside the CDR3, taken from reference TRBV7-7 and TRBJ1-4): GAGVSQSPRYKVTKRGQDVTLRCDPISSHATLYWYQQALGQGPEFLTYFNYEAQPDKSGLPSDRFSAERPEGSISTLTIQRTEQRDSAMYRCASSARQGANEKLFFGSGTQLSVL.

The CDR3 here is CASSFARLFPDTQYF. CDR3 nucleotide sequence: TGTGCCAGCAGCTTTGCAAGACTATTTCCTGATACGCAGTATTTT. The rearrangement links TRBV7-8 to TRBJ2-3; weak D call: TRBD2 (5 bases). CDR1 and CDR2 (germline): SGHVS, FQNEAQ. V was trimmed by 3 bases and J by 6 bases, leaving 16 bases between them. CDR3 size: 15 residues.

The chain is built from TRBV18 and TRBJ2-7; no reliable D call. Germline CDR1 KGHSH, CDR2 LQKENI. There are 16 residues in the CDR3. The V gene lost 2 bases and the J gene lost 4 bases, with 18 bases spanning the gap. The CDR3 spells CASSPKLSVTLYEQYF. The CDR3 DNA is TGTGCCAGCTCACCAAAATTGAGCGTAACTTTGTACGAGCAGTACTTC.

This chain links TRBV9 with TRBJ2-5, with TRBD2 matching over 11 bases. The V segment lost 0 bases and the J segment 3 bases; nucleotides outside the gene matches: 7. Per germline, CDR1 SGDLS and CDR2 YYNGEE. The CDR3 consists of 17 residues. The CDR3 region has the DNA TGTGCCAGCAGCGTAGGATTGACTAGCGGGGAAAAAGAGACCCAGTACTTC. It encodes CASSVGLTSGEKETQYF.

The chain is built from TRBV15 and TRBJ2-7, with TRBD1 matching over 9 bases. Trimming cost V 1 base and J 2 bases; bases outside gene matches: 3. Germline V gene lookup returns CDR1 LNHNV and CDR2 YYDKDF (reference sequence). The CDR3 is 15 amino acids. The CDR3 DNA follows: TGTGCCACCAGCAGAGGGGGACAGGGACCCTACGAGCAGTACTTC. It yields the protein CATSRGGQGPYEQYF.

This chain joins TRBV2 and TRBJ1-4, with D possibly matching TRBD1 (6 bases). This CDR3 is 15 amino acids long. Trimming left V 1 base short and J 7 bases short, with 13 bases between. Germline lookup yields CDR1 SNHLY and CDR2 FYNNEI. The CDR3 reads CASSEGAGVTEKLFF. Written as DNA, the CDR3 is TGTGCCAGCAGTGAAGGGGCAGGGGTGACTGAAAAACTGTTTTTT.

The gene calls are TRBV6-5 and TRBJ2-5, with D perhaps TRBD2 (5 bases). V was pared by 7 bases and J by 0 bases, with 15 bases between. Germline V lookup: CDR1 MNHEY, CDR2 SVGAGI. There are 15 residues in the CDR3. CDR3 sequence reads: CASKGLRGYQETQYF. DNA of the CDR3: TGTGCCAGCAAGGGCCTGAGAGGGTACCAAGAGACCCAGTACTTC.

The chain joins TRBV28 to TRBJ1-2, with D possibly being TRBD1 (5 bases). The CDR3 length is 16 residues. Germline loops: CDR1 MDHEN, CDR2 SYDVKM. Trimming removed 8 bases from V and 3 bases from J, with 22 bases in between. Here the CDR3 DNA reads TGTGCCAGCGAAAGTTCGGCAGGGAAGTGGTACTATGGCTACACCTTC. It yields the protein CASESSAGKWYYGYTF.

The V call is TRBV7-9, the J call TRBJ2-7; 7 bases fit TRBD1. Germline V gene lookup returns CDR1 SEHNR and CDR2 FQNEAQ (reference sequence). CDR3 size: 14 residues. V was pared by 5 bases and J by 0 bases, with 4 bases of the junction left unmatched. The CDR3 here is CASSGTASSYEQYF. The CDR3 DNA reads as TGTGCCAGCAGCGGGACAGCGAGCTCCTACGAGCAGTACTTC.

The V and J genes are TRBV6-1 and TRBJ2-3, with D maybe TRBD2 (6 bases). With 4 bases removed from V and 12 bases from J, the gap between germline ends came to 17 bases. Per germline, CDR1 MNHNS and CDR2 SASEGT. CDR3 length: 13 residues. In DNA form, the CDR3 reads TGTGCCAGCAGTGTGGGTCTAGCGACATTTCAGTATTTT. Its translation: CASSVGLATFQYF.

This chain joins TRBV19 and TRBJ1-5, with 9 bases identical to TRBD1. V was clipped by 10 bases and J by 2 bases; unmatched bases: 6. Germline loops: CDR1 LNHDA, CDR2 SQIVND (reference sequence). There are 14 residues in the CDR3. The chain's CDR3 is CANWTGAGNQPQHF. CDR3 bases: TGTGCCAACTGGACAGGGGCAGGCAATCAGCCCCAGCATTTT.

The chain is built from TRBV18 and TRBJ2-5, with a weak D call TRBD1 (6 bases). The length of the CDR3 is 14 residues. V was trimmed by 4 bases and J by 2 bases, leaving 11 bases between them. Germline lookup yields CDR1 KGHSH and CDR2 LQKENI. In nucleotides, the CDR3 is TGTGCCAGCTCACTTCCCGACAGGCAAGAGACCCAGTACTTC. Protein sequence: CASSLPDRQETQYF.

The V and J genes are TRBV6-6 and TRBJ2-7; TRBD1 matches 7 bases. Germline V gene sequence: CDR1 MNHNY, CDR2 SVGAGI (reference sequence). Trimming at V came to 7 bases and at J to 2 bases, leaving 8 bases not matched to a gene. This CDR3 is 14 amino acids long. The CDR3 loop reads CASTLQGSTYEQYF. The CDR3 bases are TGTGCCAGCACATTACAGGGGTCGACCTACGAGCAGTACTTC.

V gene TRBV5-1 combines with J gene TRBJ1-1, with 10 positions matching TRBD1. The germline V gene encodes CDR1 SGHRS and CDR2 YFSETQ. V was clipped by 6 bases and J by 1 base; unmatched bases: 9. This CDR3 has 16 amino acids. The CDR3 DNA reads as TGCGCCAGCATCGGAGGCGGGACAGGGGCGAACACTGAAGCTTTCTTT. It yields the protein CASIGGGTGANTEAFF.

The rearrangement links TRBV5-1 to TRBJ2-3, with 8 bases aligning to TRBD1. Germline loops: CDR1 SGHRS, CDR2 YFSETQ. This CDR3 contains 15 residues. V lost 3 bases and J lost 2; bases outside the gene matches: 5. The CDR3 region has the DNA TGCGCCAGCAGCTGGGGACAGGATGCCACAGATACGCAGTATTTT. Its translation is CASSWGQDATDTQYF. Looking up the rest from reference TRBV5-1 and TRBJ2-3 gives the full variable domain: KAGVTQTPRYLIKTRGQQVTLSCSPISGHRSVSWYQQTPGQGLQFLFEYFSETQRNKGNFPGRFSGRQFSNSRSEMNVSTLELGDSALYLCASSWGQDATDTQYFGPGTRLTVL.

CDR3 in DNA: TGTGCCAGTATGGCCAACGGGTTCCAAGAGACCCAGTACTTC. This codes for CASMANGFQETQYF. The genes are TRBV19 and TRBJ2-5; the D is unclear. CDR3 size: 14 residues. Germline CDR1 and CDR2: LNHDA and SQIVND (reference sequence). The V end was cut by 7 bases, the J end by 1 base, with 13 bases between.

The chain is built from TRBV19 and TRBJ1-1; the match to TRBD1 covers 7 bases. V trimming: 5 bases; J trimming: 0 bases; junction bases outside the gene matches: 12. This CDR3 has 17 residues. Germline lookup yields CDR1 LNHDA and CDR2 SQIVND (reference sequence). The CDR3 DNA sequence: TGTGCCAGTAGTCTGCGACAGGGTCTTGATTTGAACACTGAAGCTTTCTTT. It is translated as CASSLRQGLDLNTEAFF.

The chain uses TRBV28 and TRBJ1-2; TRBD1 agrees at 8 bases. Germline V gene sequence: CDR1 MDHEN, CDR2 SYDVKM. The CDR3 is 15 residues long. Trimming cost V 4 bases and J 0 bases; bases outside gene matches: 4. CDR3 nucleotides: TGTGCCAGCAGTTACAGGGGGGGATCTAACTATGGCTACACCTTC. Its translation: CASSYRGGSNYGYTF.